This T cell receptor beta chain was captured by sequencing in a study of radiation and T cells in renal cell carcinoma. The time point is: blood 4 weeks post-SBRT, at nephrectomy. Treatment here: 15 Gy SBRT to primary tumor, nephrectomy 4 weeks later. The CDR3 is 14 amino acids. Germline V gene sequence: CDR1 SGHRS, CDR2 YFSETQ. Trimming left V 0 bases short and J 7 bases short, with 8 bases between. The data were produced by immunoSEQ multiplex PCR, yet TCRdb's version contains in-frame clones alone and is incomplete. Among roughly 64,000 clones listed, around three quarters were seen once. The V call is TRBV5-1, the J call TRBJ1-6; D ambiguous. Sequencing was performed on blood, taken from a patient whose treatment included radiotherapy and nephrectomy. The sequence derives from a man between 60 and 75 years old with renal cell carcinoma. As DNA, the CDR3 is TGCGCCAGCAGCTTGGAGACGCGCAATTCACCCCTCCACTTT. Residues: CASSLETRNSPLHF.